This TCR beta chain originates from a study of Ad26.COV2.S vaccination and SARS-CoV-2 variants (dated by TCRdb to the early 2020s). For the wider study: Donors in the vaccine arm were drawn from COV1001, a phase I-IIa trial of Ad26.COV2.S in healthy adults that was multicentre, randomized, double-blind and placebo-controlled. The specificity and breadth of SARS-CoV-2-reactive T cell receptors after Ad26.COV2.S vaccination were assessed by TCRbeta repertoire sequencing. Participants in the trial were split at random into five groups of five each, receiving low-dose or high-dose Ad26.COV2.S once or twice, or else placebo on both occasions. Dosing of Ad26.COV2.S was intramuscular, at either 5x10^10 or 1x10^11 viral particles, delivered as one shot or as two shots spaced 56 days apart. Blinding of investigators to trial group allocation was maintained during experiments and outcome assessment. The TCR-sequenced set comprised around 30 samples: roughly 19 Ad26.COV2.S vaccine recipients, 5 placebo recipients and 8 SARS-CoV-2 convalescent individuals.

Details on this clone: It has no known antigen specificity. No clone much larger than this one lies a single base away; base qualities are absent.

TCRbeta CDR3 regions were sequenced with the immunoSEQ Assay. After extraction, genomic DNA underwent amplification by bias-controlled multiplex PCR, followed by high-throughput sequencing. Per the original workflow: Collapsing and filtering of sequences were performed to quantify the absolute abundance of each unique TCRbeta CDR3 region. Usable DNA was measured by amplifying reference genes present in all nucleated cells, and TCRbeta template counts were normalized to that usable DNA to estimate T cell fraction. Repertoire TCRs were annotated as SARS-CoV-2-specific by exact matching of V gene, CDR3 amino acid sequence and J gene to a known reactive TCR set. The reference SARS-CoV-2 TCR set was derived from MIRA and filtered for enrichment in COVID-19-positive ImmuneCODE repertoires, a step that removed public or cross-reactive TCRs. Drawing on the MIRA antigens, annotated TCRs were analysed further at the level of specific ORF or position within ORF. Depth was the summed frequency of annotated unique rearrangements, while breadth was defined as annotated unique rearrangements over total unique productive rearrangements. TCR breadth was compared between groups using two-sided Wilcoxon rank-sum tests. Drawn from immuneACCESS, this table holds only the in-frame rearrangements with V and J called that TCRdb kept. Clones are partly lost; checked studies trace under half to an unresolved V gene and leave the rest unexplained. That table is the source of V, J and clone size, and D and trimming were worked out from the DNA. The sample contains roughly 350,000 clones, around 89% of them found a single time. The ten largest clonotypes hold 5% of the sample.

The treatment or condition label of this sample denotes: some 20 received Ad26.COV2.S at low or high dose, single or two shots; several received placebo; per-sample allocation not given. For vaccine and placebo recipients, the sequenced repertoires came from samples collected on day 63 after the first injection. Between 29 July and 7 August 2020, Cohort 1b enrolled 25 adults aged 18-55 years at one site in Boston, USA. Ad26.COV2.S was a replication-incompetent adenovirus type 26 vector expressing a prefusion-stabilized SARS-CoV-2 spike protein from the original Wuhan strain. CDR1 and CDR2, per the germline V gene (reference sequence), are LNHDA and SQIVND. The CDR3, from cysteine to phenylalanine, totals 15 residues. Of the read, only the CDR3 DNA is kept; its 45 bases are in frame from base 1. Here V drops 5 bases and J drops 2 bases, and the junction holds 4 bases not matched to any gene. Broad study findings and their caveats: According to the authors, total T cell responses may have been underestimated by the TCR breadth and depth analyses. Comparable non-spike TCR breadth was observed between vaccine and placebo recipients, consistent with only spike being contained in the vaccine. After vaccination, substantial breadth of spike-specific CD8+ and CD4+ T cell responses was reported. Compared with placebo recipients, Ad26.COV2.S recipients showed higher spike-specific TCR breadth (P = 0.0014). The study lacked the statistical power to compare responses across vaccine doses or regimens.

The V and J segments used are TRBV19 and TRBJ1-2; 11 bases in the middle match TRBD1. The sample consisted of peripheral blood, taken in a trial of Ad26.COV2.S vaccine versus placebo. The receptor's source is a person aged 18-60 years who received the Ad26.COV2.S COVID-19 vaccine or a placebo. CDR3 region: CASSPDRGPNYGYTF. Read as DNA, the sequence is TGTGCCAGTAGTCCGGACAGGGGGCCCAACTATGGCTACACCTTC.